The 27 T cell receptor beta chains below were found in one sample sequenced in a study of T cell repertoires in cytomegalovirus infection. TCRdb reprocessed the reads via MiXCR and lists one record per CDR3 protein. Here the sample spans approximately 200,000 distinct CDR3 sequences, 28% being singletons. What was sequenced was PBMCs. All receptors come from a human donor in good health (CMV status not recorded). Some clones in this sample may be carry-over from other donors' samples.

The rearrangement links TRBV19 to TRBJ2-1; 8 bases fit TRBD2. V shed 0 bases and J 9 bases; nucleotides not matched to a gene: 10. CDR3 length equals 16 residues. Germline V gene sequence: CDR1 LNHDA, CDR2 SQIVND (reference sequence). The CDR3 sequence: CASSIETGGESREQFF. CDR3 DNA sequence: TGTGCCAGTAGTATAGAAACGGGGGGGGAGAGCCGTGAGCAGTTCTTC.

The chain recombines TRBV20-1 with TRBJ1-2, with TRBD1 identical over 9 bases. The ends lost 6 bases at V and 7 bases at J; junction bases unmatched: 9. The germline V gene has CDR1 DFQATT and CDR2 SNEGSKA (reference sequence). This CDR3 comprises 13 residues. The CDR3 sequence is CSATTGGAGGYTF. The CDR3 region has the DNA TGCAGTGCCACAACAGGGGGCGCGGGTGGCTACACCTTC.

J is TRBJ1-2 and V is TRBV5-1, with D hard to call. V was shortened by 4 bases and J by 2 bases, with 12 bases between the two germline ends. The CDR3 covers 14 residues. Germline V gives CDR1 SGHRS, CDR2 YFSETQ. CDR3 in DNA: TGCGCCAGCAGCCCGGCGGGAGGGAACTATGGCTACACCTTC. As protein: CASSPAGGNYGYTF.

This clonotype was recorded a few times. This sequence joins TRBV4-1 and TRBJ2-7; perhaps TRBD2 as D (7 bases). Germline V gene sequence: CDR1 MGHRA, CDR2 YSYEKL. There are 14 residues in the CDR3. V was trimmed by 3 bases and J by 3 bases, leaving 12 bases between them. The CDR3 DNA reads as TGCGCCAGCAGCCATGGGAGGGGGGGCTACGAGCAGTACTTC. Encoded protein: CASSHGRGGYEQYF.

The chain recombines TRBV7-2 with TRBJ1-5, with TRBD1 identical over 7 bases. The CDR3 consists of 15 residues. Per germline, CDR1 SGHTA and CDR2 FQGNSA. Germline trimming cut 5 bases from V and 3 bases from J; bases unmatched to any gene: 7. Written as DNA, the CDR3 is TGTGCCAGCAGCCCCGGACAGGTCAACAATCAGCCCCAGCATTTT. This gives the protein CASSPGQVNNQPQHF.

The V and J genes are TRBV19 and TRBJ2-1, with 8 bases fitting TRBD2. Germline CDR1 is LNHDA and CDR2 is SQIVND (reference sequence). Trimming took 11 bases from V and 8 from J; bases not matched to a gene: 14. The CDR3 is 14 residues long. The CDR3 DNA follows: TGTGCCTCGCAGTGGGGACTAGTTTCAGATGAGCAGTTCTTC. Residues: CASQWGLVSDEQFF.

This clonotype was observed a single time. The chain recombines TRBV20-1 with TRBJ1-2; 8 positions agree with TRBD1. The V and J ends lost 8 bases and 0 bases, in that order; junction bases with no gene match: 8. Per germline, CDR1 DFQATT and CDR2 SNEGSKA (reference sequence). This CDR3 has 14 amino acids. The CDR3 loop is CSSLGTGSNYGYTF. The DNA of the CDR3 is TGCAGTTCTTTAGGGACAGGCTCTAACTATGGCTACACCTTC.

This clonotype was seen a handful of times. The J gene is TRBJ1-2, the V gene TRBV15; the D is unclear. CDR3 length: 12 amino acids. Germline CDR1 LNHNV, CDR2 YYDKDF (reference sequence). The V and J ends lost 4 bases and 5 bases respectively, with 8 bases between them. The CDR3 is CATSTAGYGYTF. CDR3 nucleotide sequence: TGTGCCACCAGCACTGCCGGTTATGGCTACACCTTC.

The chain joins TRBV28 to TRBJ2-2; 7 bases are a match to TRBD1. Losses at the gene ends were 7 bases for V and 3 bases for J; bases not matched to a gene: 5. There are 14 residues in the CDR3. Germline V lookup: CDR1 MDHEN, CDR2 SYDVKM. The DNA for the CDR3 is TGTGCCAGCATCTCGGGACAGCACACCGGGGAGCTGTTTTTT. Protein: CASISGQHTGELFF.

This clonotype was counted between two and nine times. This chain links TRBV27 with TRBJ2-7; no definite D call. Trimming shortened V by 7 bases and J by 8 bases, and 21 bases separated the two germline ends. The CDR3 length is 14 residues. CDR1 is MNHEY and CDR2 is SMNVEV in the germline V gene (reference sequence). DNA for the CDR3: TGTGCCAGCACCAACAGCCCCATGTCCCATCAGCAGTACTTC. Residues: CASTNSPMSHQQYF.

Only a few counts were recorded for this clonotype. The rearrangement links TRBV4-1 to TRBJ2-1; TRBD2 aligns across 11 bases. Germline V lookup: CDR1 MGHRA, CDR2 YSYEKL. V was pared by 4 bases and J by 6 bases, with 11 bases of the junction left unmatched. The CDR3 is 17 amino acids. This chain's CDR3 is CASSRLEGLAGGNEQFF. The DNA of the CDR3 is TGCGCCAGCAGCCGACTAGAGGGGCTAGCGGGGGGCAATGAGCAGTTCTTC.

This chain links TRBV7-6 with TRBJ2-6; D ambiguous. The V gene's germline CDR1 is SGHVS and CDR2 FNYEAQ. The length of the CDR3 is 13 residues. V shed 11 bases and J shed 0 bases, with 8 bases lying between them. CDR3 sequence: CALLFSGANVLTF. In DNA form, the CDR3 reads TGTGCCTTACTCTTCTCTGGGGCCAACGTCCTGACTTTC.

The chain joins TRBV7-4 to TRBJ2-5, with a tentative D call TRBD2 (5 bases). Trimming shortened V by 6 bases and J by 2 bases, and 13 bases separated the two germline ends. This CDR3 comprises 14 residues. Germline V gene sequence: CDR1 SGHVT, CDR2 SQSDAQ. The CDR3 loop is CASSHGEYQETQYF. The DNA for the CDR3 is TGTGCCAGCAGTCACGGGGAGTATCAAGAGACCCAGTACTTC. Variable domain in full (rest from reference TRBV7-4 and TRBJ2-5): GAGVSQSPRYKVAKRGRDVALRCDSISGHVTLYWYRQTLGQGSEVLTYSQSDAQRDKSGRPSGRFSAERPERSVSTLKIQRTEQGDSAVYLCASSHGEYQETQYFGPGTRLLVL.

CDR3 region: CSVGQLKNYGYTF. CDR3 DNA: TGCAGCGTTGGCCAGCTCAAGAACTATGGCTACACCTTC. The rearrangement uses TRBV29-1 and TRBJ1-2; unclear D gene. The V gene lost 4 bases and the J gene lost 2 bases, with 11 bases spanning the gap. The CDR3 covers 13 residues. Germline V lookup: CDR1 SQVTM, CDR2 ANQGSEA.

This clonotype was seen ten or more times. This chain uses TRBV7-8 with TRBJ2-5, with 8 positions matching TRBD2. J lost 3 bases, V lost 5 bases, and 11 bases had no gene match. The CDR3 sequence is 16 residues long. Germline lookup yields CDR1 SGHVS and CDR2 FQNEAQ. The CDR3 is CASSLELLADEETQYF. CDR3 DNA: TGTGCCAGCAGCCTAGAATTACTAGCGGACGAAGAGACCCAGTACTTC.

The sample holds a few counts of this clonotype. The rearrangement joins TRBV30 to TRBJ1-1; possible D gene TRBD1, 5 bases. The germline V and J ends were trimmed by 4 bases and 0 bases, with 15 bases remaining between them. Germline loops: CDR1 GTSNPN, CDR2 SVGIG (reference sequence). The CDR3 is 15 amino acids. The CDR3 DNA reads TGTGCCTGGAAAGTCAGGGATAACATGAACACTGAAGCTTTCTTT. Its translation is CAWKVRDNMNTEAFF.

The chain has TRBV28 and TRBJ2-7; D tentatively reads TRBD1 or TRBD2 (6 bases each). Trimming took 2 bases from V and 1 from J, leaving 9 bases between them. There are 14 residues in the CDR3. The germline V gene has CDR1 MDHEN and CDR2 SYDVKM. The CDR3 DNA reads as TGTGCCAGCAGTTTACGGGGGCTTTCCTACGAGCAGTACTTC. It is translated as CASSLRGLSYEQYF. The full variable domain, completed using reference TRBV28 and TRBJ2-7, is DVKVTQSSRYLVKRTGEKVFLECVQDMDHENMFWYRQDPGLGLRLIYFSYDVKMKEKGDIPEGYSVSREKKERFSLILESASTNQTSMYLCASSLRGLSYEQYFGPGTRLTVT.

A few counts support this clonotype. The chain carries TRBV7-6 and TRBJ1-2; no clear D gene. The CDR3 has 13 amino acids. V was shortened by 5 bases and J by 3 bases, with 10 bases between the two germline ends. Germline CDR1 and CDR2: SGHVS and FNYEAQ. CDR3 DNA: TGTGCCAGCAGCCCCGGGCCGGACTATGGCTACACCTTC. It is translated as CASSPGPDYGYTF. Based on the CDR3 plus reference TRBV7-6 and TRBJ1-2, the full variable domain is GAGVSQSPRYKVTKRGQDVALRCDPISGHVSLYWYRQALGQGPEFLTYFNYEAQQDKSGLPNDRFSAERPEGSISTLTIQRTEQRDSAMYRCASSPGPDYGYTFGSGTRLTVV.

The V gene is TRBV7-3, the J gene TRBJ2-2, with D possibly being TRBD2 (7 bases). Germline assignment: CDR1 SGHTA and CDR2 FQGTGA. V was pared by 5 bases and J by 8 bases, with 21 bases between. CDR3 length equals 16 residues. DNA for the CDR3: TGTGCCAGCAGCCTCTCGCCGGGGGGCCCCACTGGGGAGCTGTTTTTT. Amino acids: CASSLSPGGPTGELFF.

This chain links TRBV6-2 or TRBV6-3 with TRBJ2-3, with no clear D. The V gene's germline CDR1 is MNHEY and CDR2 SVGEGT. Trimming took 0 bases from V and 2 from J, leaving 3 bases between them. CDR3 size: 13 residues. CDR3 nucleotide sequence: TGTGCCAGCAGTTACTCGATCACAGATACGCAGTATTTT. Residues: CASSYSITDTQYF.

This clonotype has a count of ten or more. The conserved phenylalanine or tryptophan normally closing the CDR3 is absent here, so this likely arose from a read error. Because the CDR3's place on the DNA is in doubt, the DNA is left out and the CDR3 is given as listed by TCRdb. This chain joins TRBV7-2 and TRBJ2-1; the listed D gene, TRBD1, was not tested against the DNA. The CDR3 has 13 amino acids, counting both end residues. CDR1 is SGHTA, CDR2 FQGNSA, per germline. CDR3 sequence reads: CASSLFASTGVMI.

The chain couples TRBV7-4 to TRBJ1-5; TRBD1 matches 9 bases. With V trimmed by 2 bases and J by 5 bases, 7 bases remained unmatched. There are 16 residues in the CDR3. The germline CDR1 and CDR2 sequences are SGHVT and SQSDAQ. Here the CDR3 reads CASSLTRDRADQPQHF. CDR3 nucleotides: TGTGCCAGCAGCTTAACCCGGGACAGGGCCGATCAGCCCCAGCATTTT.

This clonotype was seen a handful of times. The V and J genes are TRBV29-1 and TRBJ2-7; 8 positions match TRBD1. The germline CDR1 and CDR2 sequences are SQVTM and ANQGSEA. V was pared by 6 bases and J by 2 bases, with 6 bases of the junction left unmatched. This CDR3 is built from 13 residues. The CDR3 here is CSVRTGSAYEQYF. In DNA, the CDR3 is TGCAGCGTCCGGACAGGGAGTGCCTACGAGCAGTACTTC.

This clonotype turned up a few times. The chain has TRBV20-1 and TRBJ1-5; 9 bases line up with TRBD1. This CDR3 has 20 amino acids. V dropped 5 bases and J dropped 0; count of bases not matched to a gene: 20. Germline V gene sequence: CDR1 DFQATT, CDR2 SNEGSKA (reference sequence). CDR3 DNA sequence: TGCAGTGCTTTACGATTGGGCCGGGACAGGGACCTGAATAGCAATCAGCCCCAGCATTTT. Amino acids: CSALRLGRDRDLNSNQPQHF.

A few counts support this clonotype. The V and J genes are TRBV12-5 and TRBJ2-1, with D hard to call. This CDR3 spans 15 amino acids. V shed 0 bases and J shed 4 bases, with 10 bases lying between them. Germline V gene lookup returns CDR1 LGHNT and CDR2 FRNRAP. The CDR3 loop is CASGLVPLAYNEQFF. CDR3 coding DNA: TGTGCTAGTGGTTTGGTACCTCTGGCTTACAATGAGCAGTTCTTC.

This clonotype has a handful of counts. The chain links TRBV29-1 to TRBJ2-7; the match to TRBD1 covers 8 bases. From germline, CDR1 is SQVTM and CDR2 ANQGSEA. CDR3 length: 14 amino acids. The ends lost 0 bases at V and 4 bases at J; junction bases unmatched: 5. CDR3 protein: CSVEDQGQVYEQYF. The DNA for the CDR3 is TGCAGCGTTGAAGATCAGGGACAGGTATACGAGCAGTACTTC.

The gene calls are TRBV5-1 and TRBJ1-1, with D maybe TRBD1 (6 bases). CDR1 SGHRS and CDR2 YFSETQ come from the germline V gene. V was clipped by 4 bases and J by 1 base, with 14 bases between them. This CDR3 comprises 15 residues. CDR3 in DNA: TGCGCCAGCAGCATGAGGGGACAACAGAACACTGAAGCTTTCTTT. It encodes CASSMRGQQNTEAFF.